What follows are 18 T cell receptor beta chains derived from one specimen sequenced in a study of neurological immune-mediated disorders. TCRdb passed the 5' RACE reads through MiXCR, listing each CDR3 protein once. Here the sample spans about 70,000 distinct CDR3 sequences, approximately 5.3% being singletons. Sequencing used PBMCs. The receptors stem from a human donor with multiple sclerosis. The donor label of this sample is uncertain.

This clonotype was observed many times. This sequence joins TRBV15 and TRBJ1-5; D is ambiguous. V shed 0 bases and J shed 6 bases, with 3 bases lying between them. In germline, CDR1 is LNHNV, CDR2 YYDKDF (reference sequence). The CDR3 length is 12 residues. CDR3 residues: CATSRDRQPQHF. The CDR3 DNA is TGTGCCACCAGCAGAGATCGTCAGCCCCAGCATTTT.

This clonotype was found many times. This rearrangement joins TRBV18 to TRBJ1-6; D unresolved. V was cut by 4 bases and J by 8 bases, with 15 bases left in between. Per germline, CDR1 KGHSH and CDR2 LQKENI. The CDR3 runs 15 residues. This CDR3 is CASSLSGSRDSPLHF. The CDR3 nucleotides read TGTGCCAGCTCACTATCCGGGAGTCGGGATTCACCCCTCCACTTT.

This clonotype was counted at least ten times. The chain links TRBV10-3 to TRBJ1-2; perhaps TRBD1 as D (5 bases). Germline CDR1 reads ENHRY; CDR2 reads SYGVKD. The CDR3 extends over 12 amino acids. The V end lost 5 bases, the J end lost 2 bases, and 6 bases lay between the germline ends. In DNA form, the CDR3 reads TGTGCCATCAGTCCAGGGAACTATGGCTACACCTTC. Amino acids: CAISPGNYGYTF.

This clonotype was detected ten times or more. The V and J genes are TRBV5-1 and TRBJ1-1; D may be TRBD1 (6 bases). CDR1 and CDR2 (germline): SGHRS, YFSETQ. The CDR3 consists of 14 residues. Trimming took off 1 base at V and 2 bases at J, with 9 bases between the two ends. CDR3 in DNA: TGCGCCAGCAGCTTGCCAGGGGAAAACACTGAAGCTTTCTTT. Protein product: CASSLPGENTEAFF.

This clonotype was picked up many times. The rearrangement joins TRBV5-1 to TRBJ1-2, with a tentative D call TRBD1 (5 bases). The CDR3 is 14 amino acids. The V end was cut by 5 bases, the J end by 7 bases, with 18 bases between. CDR1 and CDR2 (germline): SGHRS, YFSETQ. The CDR3 loop is CASRLTGAMGGYTF. CDR3 DNA sequence: TGCGCCAGCAGACTAACAGGAGCAATGGGTGGCTACACCTTC.

The table lists this clonotype with many counts. The chain carries TRBV5-1 and TRBJ1-1; 11 bases fit TRBD1. Germline assignment: CDR1 SGHRS and CDR2 YFSETQ. The CDR3 covers 13 residues. V lost 6 bases, J lost 8 bases, and 6 bases stayed unmatched. CDR3 coding DNA: TGCGCCAGCATATCAGGACAGGGGGCGGAAGCTTTCTTT. Its translation: CASISGQGAEAFF.

This clonotype was seen ten or more times. The rearrangement joins TRBV5-1 to TRBJ2-2; TRBD2 matches at 9 bases. This CDR3 has 17 amino acids. Looked up from germline, CDR1 is SGHRS and CDR2 is YFSETQ. V dropped 4 bases and J dropped 3; count of bases not matched to a gene: 10. CDR3 DNA sequence: TGCGCCAGCAGCCCATCCGGCGGGGGGGCCGACACCGGGGAGCTGTTTTTT. Translating it yields CASSPSGGGADTGELFF.

This clonotype was counted many times. The chain couples TRBV5-1 to TRBJ2-3, with 7 bases fitting TRBD1. Trimming cost V 2 bases and J 0 bases; bases outside gene matches: 6. Germline values: CDR1 SGHRS, CDR2 YFSETQ. The CDR3 covers 16 residues. CDR3 region: CASSFVPGQSTDTQYF. DNA for the CDR3: TGCGCCAGCAGCTTTGTACCGGGACAGAGCACAGATACGCAGTATTTT.

This clonotype was picked up many times. J is TRBJ2-5 and V is TRBV20-1; D is uncertain. The CDR3 is 12 residues long. Trimming removed 3 bases at V and 2 bases at J, with 7 bases between. Looked up from germline, CDR1 is DFQATT and CDR2 is SNEGSKA (reference sequence). The CDR3 bases are TGCAGTGCTAGTAGTCCTCAAGAGACCCAGTACTTC. As protein: CSASSPQETQYF.

At least ten counts were recorded for this clonotype. The rearrangement links TRBV11-2 to TRBJ2-4; 7 bases are shared with TRBD2. Germline trimming cut 6 bases from V and 0 bases from J; bases unmatched to any gene: 8. The length of the CDR3 is 16 residues. Germline V gene sequence: CDR1 SGHAT, CDR2 FQNNGV. In DNA, the CDR3 is TGTGCCAGCAGAGATGGCGGGGGAGTAGCCAAAAACATTCAGTACTTC. Translating it yields CASRDGGGVAKNIQYF.

This clonotype was counted a few times. The chain employs TRBV6-2 or TRBV6-3 and TRBJ2-1, with 10 bases that match TRBD2. Trimming took 5 bases from V and 3 from J; bases not matched to a gene: 4. This CDR3 region has 15 residues. CDR1 is MNHEY and CDR2 is SVGEGT in the germline V gene. The CDR3 reads CASSQRTSGYNEQFF. The CDR3 DNA sequence: TGTGCCAGCAGTCAGCGGACTAGCGGCTACAATGAGCAGTTCTTC.

The J gene is TRBJ2-3, the V gene TRBV4-1; 11 positions agree with TRBD2. The trim removed 1 base at V and 7 bases at J, leaving 10 bases unmatched. Germline loops: CDR1 MGHRA, CDR2 YSYEKL. The CDR3 runs 17 residues. The CDR3 bases are TGCGCCAGCAGCCAAGGTCCTATAGCGGGGGGGATCCATACGCAGTATTTT. Protein product: CASSQGPIAGGIHTQYF.

J is TRBJ1-2 and V is TRBV20-1; 7 nucleotides line up with TRBD1. The CDR3 spans 15 residues. The germline gives CDR1 DFQATT, CDR2 SNEGSKA (reference sequence). Trimming at V came to 0 bases and at J to 1 base, leaving 5 bases not matched to a gene. The CDR3 is CSARDRQGINYGYTF. The CDR3 coding sequence is TGCAGTGCTAGAGATCGACAGGGTATTAACTATGGCTACACCTTC.

This clonotype occurred many times. J is TRBJ1-1 and V is TRBV5-1; no reliable D call. V shed 0 bases and J shed 3 bases, with 12 bases lying between them. The CDR3 extends over 15 amino acids. Germline loops: CDR1 SGHRS, CDR2 YFSETQ. Written as DNA, the CDR3 is TGCGCCAGCAGCTTGGGGGCTACGAGGGACACTGAAGCTTTCTTT. This gives the protein CASSLGATRDTEAFF.

In this sample, this clonotype turned up many times. This chain uses TRBV20-1 with TRBJ1-5, with 7 nucleotides matching TRBD1. The CDR3 covers 15 residues. Germline values: CDR1 DFQATT, CDR2 SNEGSKA (reference sequence). J lost 6 bases, V lost 6 bases, and 14 bases had no gene match. CDR3 loop: CSAPTPGGGGQPQHF. For the CDR3, the DNA is TGCAGTGCGCCGACACCTGGAGGGGGCGGTCAGCCCCAGCATTTT.

This clonotype was picked up many times. This chain links TRBV4-1 with TRBJ2-1, with TRBD2 matching over 8 bases. V lost 3 bases, J lost 5 bases, and 6 bases stayed unmatched. CDR1 is MGHRA, CDR2 YSYEKL, per germline. The CDR3 spans 15 residues. This CDR3 is CASSHLSGADNEQFF. The CDR3 nucleotides are TGCGCCAGCAGCCACCTTAGCGGGGCGGACAATGAGCAGTTCTTC.

This clonotype appeared many times. This chain links TRBV5-1 with TRBJ2-2, with D unclear. CDR3 length: 15 amino acids. V dropped 0 bases and J dropped 5 bases, with 11 bases sitting between them. Germline values: CDR1 SGHRS, CDR2 YFSETQ. The CDR3 here is CASSLVGDVTGELFF. The CDR3 bases are TGCGCCAGCAGCTTGGTAGGAGACGTGACCGGGGAGCTGTTTTTT.

This clonotype appeared a few times. The chain is built from TRBV30 and TRBJ1-6, with no clear D. V lost 3 bases, J lost 4 bases, and 7 bases lay in between. CDR1 and CDR2 from the germline V gene are GTSNPN and SVGIG (reference sequence). The CDR3 loop spans 13 amino acids. The CDR3, as DNA: TGTGCCTGGAGCGAGACGTATAATTCACCCCTCCACTTT. Residues: CAWSETYNSPLHF.